Following are 21 T cell receptor beta chains from one sample sequenced in a study of T cell repertoires in ileal Crohn's disease. Repertoires were generated with immunoSEQ multiplex PCR, while TCRdb's copy carries only in-frame clones and drops some. The table shows 14,000 or so clones, with 70% occurring only once. Source material: ileal tissue. Source of these receptors: an adult with Crohn's disease.

The chain uses TRBV7-3 and TRBJ2-3; D gene unclear. V was shortened by 0 bases and J by 6 bases, with 7 bases between the two germline ends. Germline loops: CDR1 SGHTA, CDR2 FQGTGA. This CDR3 has 13 amino acids. The CDR3 sequence: CASSLTPEDTQYF. In nucleotides, the CDR3 is TGTGCCAGCAGCTTAACCCCAGAGGATACGCAGTATTTT.

The chain joins TRBV5-4 to TRBJ1-4; D is uncertain. Germline V gives CDR1 SGHNT, CDR2 YYREEE (reference sequence). Deletions cut 1 base from V and 0 bases from J, with 7 bases between. This CDR3 has 15 residues. CDR3 sequence: CASSLRWSTNEKLFF. CDR3 coding DNA: TGTGCCAGCAGCTTGAGATGGTCAACTAATGAAAAACTGTTTTTT.

This clone is termed medium-sized. The rearrangement links TRBV10-1 to TRBJ2-2; D might be TRBD1 or TRBD2, each matching 5 bases. The germline V gene encodes CDR1 WNHNN and CDR2 SYGVQD (reference sequence). V lost 0 bases, J lost 0 bases, and 11 bases lay in between. The CDR3 runs to 17 residues. CDR3 coding DNA: TGCGCCAGCAGTGAGTCGAGGGGCAAATCGAACACCGGGGAGCTGTTTTTT. Translation: CASSESRGKSNTGELFF.

The gene calls are TRBV2 and TRBJ1-5; D not certain. The CDR3 consists of 12 residues. Germline assignment: CDR1 SNHLY and CDR2 FYNNEI. Trimming took off 6 bases at V and 5 bases at J, with 8 bases between the two ends. Here the CDR3 reads CASREEYQPQHF. In DNA form, the CDR3 reads TGTGCCAGCAGGGAGGAGTATCAGCCCCAGCATTTT.

The chain joins TRBV19 to TRBJ1-1, with D possibly matching TRBD1 (5 bases). Germline CDR1 LNHDA, CDR2 SQIVND (reference sequence). Trimming pared 0 bases from V and 4 bases from J, leaving 6 bases between. The CDR3 spans 13 residues. DNA of the CDR3: TGTGCCAGTAGTATAGAAAGGGGCACTGAAGCTTTCTTT. The encoded protein is CASSIERGTEAFF.

This chain joins TRBV30 and TRBJ1-2, with D maybe TRBD1 (6 bases). The CDR3 totals 16 residues. V lost 3 bases and J 0 bases, leaving 17 bases between the germline ends. The germline gives CDR1 GTSNPN, CDR2 SVGIG (reference sequence). For the CDR3, the DNA is TGTGCCTGGAGCCAGGCCGGGGGGGCTCCTAACTATGGCTACACCTTC. The encoded protein is CAWSQAGGAPNYGYTF.

The chain combines TRBV7-3 with TRBJ1-3, with 9 nucleotides matching TRBD1. Germline V gene data show CDR1 as SGHTA and CDR2 as FQGTGA. After removal of 0 bases from V and 7 bases from J, the junction contained 4 bases not matched to a gene. This CDR3 has 15 residues. CDR3 loop: CASSLTGQGYNTIYF. CDR3 sequence (DNA): TGTGCCAGCAGCTTAACAGGACAGGGGTATAACACCATATATTTT.

There are a few counts of this clone. The chain recombines TRBV9 with TRBJ1-1, with D possibly TRBD1 on 5 matching bases. The CDR3 is 13 residues long. With 5 bases removed from V and 6 bases from J, the gap between germline ends came to 14 bases. Per germline, CDR1 SGDLS and CDR2 YYNGEE. CDR3 sequence: CASSHSGGAEAFF. DNA for the CDR3: TGTGCCAGCAGTCACTCCGGAGGGGCTGAAGCTTTCTTT.

As to this clone: The junction does not match germline at one end; this may be a read error. This chain links TRBV7-7 with TRBJ2-2; possibly TRBD2 for D (5 bases). Germline loops: CDR1 SSHAT, CDR2 FNYEAQ (reference sequence). The CDR3 has 16 residues. CDR3 amino acids: CASSLGPRSGGGELFF. DNA of the CDR3: TGTGCTAGCAGCTTAGGCCCCCGGAGCGGAGGCGGGGAGCTGTTTTTT.

The chain is built from TRBV19 and TRBJ1-2, with unresolved D. Per germline, CDR1 LNHDA and CDR2 SQIVND (reference sequence). V lost 4 bases to trimming and J lost 8 bases, with 14 bases between them. There are 13 residues in the CDR3. The CDR3 is CASSTRTREGYTF. CDR3 coding DNA: TGTGCCAGTAGTACCAGGACTCGGGAGGGCTACACCTTC.

This chain connects TRBV4-2 to TRBJ2-3, with 10 bases matching TRBD2. Germline-derived CDR1 and CDR2 are LGHNA and YNFKEQ. The trim removed 0 bases at V and 4 bases at J, leaving 7 bases unmatched. The length of the CDR3 is 17 residues. CDR3 nucleotide sequence: TGTGCCAGCAGCCAAGAGGAGCGGGGGGGCCTCCCAGATACGCAGTATTTT. Translating gives CASSQEERGGLPDTQYF.

This clone showed up just a few times. The chain carries TRBV27 and TRBJ1-2; D is ambiguous. V dropped 5 bases and J dropped 1 base, with 5 bases sitting between them. Looked up from germline, CDR1 is MNHEY and CDR2 is SMNVEV (reference sequence). The CDR3 has 12 amino acids. DNA of the CDR3: TGTGCCAGCAGTCCCAATAACTATGGCTACACCTTC. This translates into CASSPNNYGYTF.

In DNA form, the CDR3 reads TGCGCCAGCAGCTTGGGTTTCGGACAGGGAGGAGATACGCAGTATTTT. Its protein is CASSLGFGQGGDTQYF. This sequence joins TRBV5-1 and TRBJ2-3; TRBD1 agrees at 8 bases. With V trimmed by 0 bases and J by 5 bases, 8 bases remained unmatched. CDR3 length equals 16 residues. The germline V gene has CDR1 SGHRS and CDR2 YFSETQ.

The chain carries TRBV4-1 and TRBJ2-3; D possibly corresponds to TRBD2 (6 bases). Germline V lookup: CDR1 MGHRA, CDR2 YSYEKL. There are 14 residues in the CDR3. V lost 5 bases, J lost 3 bases, and 12 bases lay in between. Here the CDR3 reads CASSSLGGTDTQYF. Here the CDR3 DNA reads TGCGCCAGCAGCTCTCTCGGAGGGACAGATACGCAGTATTTT.

About this clone itself: Additional DNA sequences in this sample encode the identical CDR3. The rearrangement joins TRBV11-1 to TRBJ1-1, with a tentative D call TRBD1 (5 bases). In germline, CDR1 is SGHAT, CDR2 FQDESV (reference sequence). The length of the CDR3 is 15 residues. V lost 3 bases and J 1 base, leaving 12 bases between the germline ends. In DNA, the CDR3 is TGTGCCAGCAGCTTGCAGGGAGGCGGGAACACTGAAGCTTTCTTT. Its translation is CASSLQGGGNTEAFF.

CDR3 residues: CASSWGQGDGYTF. The CDR3 DNA reads TGTGCCAGCAGCTGGGGACAGGGGGATGGCTACACCTTC. The chain is built from TRBV11-2 and TRBJ1-2; 11 bases match TRBD1. J lost 6 bases, V lost 4 bases, and 1 base had no gene match. The CDR3 sequence is 13 residues long. Per germline, CDR1 SGHAT and CDR2 FQNNGV.

This clone came up once. This chain uses TRBV19 with TRBJ2-4; D ambiguous. Trimming shortened V by 4 bases and J by 7 bases, and 8 bases separated the two germline ends. CDR3 length: 12 residues. Germline CDR1 reads LNHDA; CDR2 reads SQIVND (reference sequence). This chain's CDR3 is CASSRNFNIQYF. The CDR3 region has the DNA TGTGCCAGTAGTAGAAACTTCAACATTCAGTACTTC.

This clone appeared a single time. This sequence joins TRBV28 and TRBJ1-2, with 8 bases lining up with TRBD1. This CDR3 region has 12 residues. Trimming took 2 bases from V and 14 from J; bases not matched to a gene: 7. Germline V CDR1 and CDR2: MDHEN, SYDVKM. In DNA, the CDR3 is TGTGCCAGCAGTTTAGAGGGACAGGCACATACCTTC. Protein product: CASSLEGQAHTF.

This clone was found once. V and J are TRBV5-1 and TRBJ1-2, with D perhaps matching TRBD1 (6 bases). The CDR3 sequence is 14 residues long. V was pared by 0 bases and J by 7 bases, with 13 bases between. In germline, CDR1 is SGHRS, CDR2 YFSETQ. The CDR3 DNA is TGCGCCAGCAGCTTGGCTGAACAGGGCGGTGGCTACACCTTC. It specifies CASSLAEQGGGYTF.

The rearrangement uses TRBV7-3 and TRBJ2-2; 8 nucleotides agree with TRBD1. V lost 1 base to trimming and J lost 2 bases; unmatched junction nucleotides: 3. Looked up from germline, CDR1 is SGHTA and CDR2 is FQGTGA. There are 16 residues in the CDR3. CDR3 in amino acids: CASSLKGQDNTGELFF. The CDR3 nucleotides are TGTGCCAGCAGCTTAAAGGGACAGGATAACACCGGGGAGCTGTTTTTT.

The J gene is TRBJ2-6, the V gene TRBV19; TRBD1 matches at 7 bases. The CDR3 is 19 amino acids. Germline values: CDR1 LNHDA, CDR2 SQIVND (reference sequence). The V segment lost 5 bases and the J segment 0 bases; nucleotides outside the gene matches: 13. The CDR3: CASSRKGQTISSGANVLTF. CDR3 nucleotide sequence: TGTGCCAGTAGTCGCAAGGGACAGACAATAAGCTCTGGGGCCAACGTCCTGACTTTC. The variable domain in full, with the rest retrieved from reference TRBV19 and TRBJ2-6, is DGGITQSPKYLFRKEGQNVTLSCEQNLNHDAMYWYRQDPGQGLRLIYYSQIVNDFQKGDIAEGYSVSREKKESFPLTVTSAQKNPTAFYLCASSRKGQTISSGANVLTFGAGSRLTVL.